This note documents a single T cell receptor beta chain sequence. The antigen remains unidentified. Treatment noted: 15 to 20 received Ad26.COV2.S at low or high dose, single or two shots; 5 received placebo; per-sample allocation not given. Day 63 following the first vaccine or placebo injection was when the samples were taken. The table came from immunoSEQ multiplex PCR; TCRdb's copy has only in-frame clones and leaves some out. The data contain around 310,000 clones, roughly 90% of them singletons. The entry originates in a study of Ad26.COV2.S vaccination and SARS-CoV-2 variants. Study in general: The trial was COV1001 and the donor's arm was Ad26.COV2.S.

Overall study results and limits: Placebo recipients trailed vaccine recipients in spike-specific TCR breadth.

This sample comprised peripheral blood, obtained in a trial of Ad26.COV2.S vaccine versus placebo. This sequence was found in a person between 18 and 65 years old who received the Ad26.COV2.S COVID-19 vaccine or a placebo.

In nucleotides, the CDR3 is TGTGCCTGGAGTGTACTTTCGGGGAATAATTCACCCCTCCACTTT. This translates into CAWSVLSGNNSPLHF. The chain has TRBV30 and TRBJ1-6; unclear D gene. Germline assignment: CDR1 GTSNPN and CDR2 SVGIG (reference sequence). CDR3 length: 15 amino acids. V lost 0 bases and J lost 5, with 11 bases in between. The full variable domain, in which reference TRBV30 and TRBJ1-6 provide the parts outside the CDR3, is SQTIHQWPATLVQPVGSPLSLECTVEGTSNPNLYWYRQAAGRGLQLLFYSVGIGQISSEVPQNLSASRPQDRQFILSSKKLLLSDSGFYLCAWSVLSGNNSPLHFGNGTRLTVT.